Detailed here is one T cell receptor (beta chain). CDR1 is SGHVS, CDR2 FQNEAQ, per germline. CDR3 length: 15 amino acids. Germline trimming cut 5 bases from V and 3 bases from J; bases unmatched to any gene: 7. The data derive from a study of cytomegalovirus exposure and HLA in healthy donors. With 60 Vbeta and 13 Jbeta primers, the PCR was carried out. Repertoires were generated with immunoSEQ multiplex PCR, while TCRdb's copy carries only in-frame clones and drops some. The table records more than 150,000 clones, 75% to 80% of them present only once. This rearrangement joins TRBV7-8 to TRBJ1-5, with 7 nucleotides matching TRBD1. This clonotype was obtained from a woman in her 30s in good health and CMV-seropositive. The sample consisted of PBMCs. The CDR3 nucleotides read TGTGCCAGCAGCCCTGAGGACAGGATCAATCAGCCCCAGCATTTT. The encoded protein is CASSPEDRINQPQHF.